The rows below give T cell receptor beta chains drawn from one sample of a study of T-cell memory formation after mild COVID-19. TCRdb ran MiXCR on the 5' RACE reads and lists one entry per CDR3 protein. Of about 140,000 distinct CDR3 sequences listed, roughly 6.3% are singletons. The specimen was PBMCs or a T cell subset sorted from them (not recorded which). These receptors came from an adult woman who had mild COVID-19 (a few samples of this study predate the infection). Cell type and time point are not known. CDR3s include the opening cysteine and the closing phenylalanine or tryptophan. The order of the fields is D gene, J gene, V gene, CDR3 protein. A D gene is named only where the DNA matches it firmly.

. TRBJ1-1 TRBV29-1 CSVEQVRTAHPGISNTEAFF
TRBD1 TRBJ2-2 TRBV6-2/TRBV6-3 CASSRDRVGTGELFF
TRBD1 TRBJ1-2 TRBV19 CASSIQGQGDYGYTF
TRBD1 TRBJ1-1 TRBV2 CASSAQGQVGEAFF
. TRBJ1-1 TRBV3-1 CASSQFRGTEAFF
. TRBJ1-5 TRBV2 CASRLGGAKQPQHF
TRBD1 TRBJ2-1 TRBV19 CASSRRTGASDEQFF
. TRBJ1-5 TRBV7-2 CASSLASYGGSNQPQHF
. TRBJ2-1 TRBV3-1 CASSWSNEQFF
. TRBJ1-5 TRBV12-3/TRBV12-4 CASSLVGSHQPQHF
TRBD2 TRBJ2-7 TRBV5-1 CASSGRGLAGYEQYF
. TRBJ1-5 TRBV7-9 CASSLSSSNQPQHF
. TRBJ1-1 TRBV5-1 CASSLRAGSSNTEAFF
TRBD1 TRBJ2-5 TRBV2 CASSRQGAVQETQYF
. TRBJ2-2 TRBV20-1 CSVRALNTGELFF
. TRBJ1-5 TRBV7-2 CASSLDQGDQPQHF
. TRBJ2-3 TRBV12-5 CASGLVPGASTDTQYF
. TRBJ1-2 TRBV12-3/TRBV12-4 CASSPAGFRGYTF
. TRBJ2-7 TRBV5-1 CASSALWGSGYEQYF
TRBD2 TRBJ2-5 TRBV7-2 CASSLEGTRGRETQYF
. TRBJ1-1 TRBV7-9 CASSLYGLGRMNTEAFF
. TRBJ2-5 TRBV5-1 CASSLVGAVTQETQYF
. TRBJ2-2 TRBV4-2 CASSQELVRFANTGELFF
. TRBJ1-1 TRBV12-3/TRBV12-4 CASSFRQGSTEAFF
. TRBJ2-2 TRBV6-6 CASSYPGHPSSTGELFF
TRBD2 TRBJ2-7 TRBV5-1 CASSWGLAGGLDSYEQYF
TRBD1 TRBJ2-5 TRBV5-1 CASSPGQWQETQYF
. TRBJ1-1 TRBV3-2 CASRYTDSQKEAFF
. TRBJ2-1 TRBV3-1 CASSHRSYKEQFF
. TRBJ1-5 TRBV15 CATSREHQPQHF
TRBD2 TRBJ2-7 TRBV7-2 CASSFPAGAFGEQYF